This section outlines one T cell receptor (beta chain) sequence together with its context. The entry originates in a study of CD8 T cells in Susac syndrome. The RNA, about 0.45 to 1 ug, was put through reverse transcription using random hexamers. Across 54 Vbeta and 13 Jbeta, TCR beta CDR3 was amplified with immunoSEQ multiplex PCR. MiXCR was run by TCRdb on the immunoSEQ multiplex PCR reads, yielding one entry per CDR3 protein. The repertoire has about 190,000 distinct CDR3 sequences, 93% of them found once; the top ten carry 0.1%. Negative magnetic isolation gave CD8+ and CD4+ cells; FACS enriched CD8+ TEMRA. The sequence was obtained from a human donor in good health. Material: CD4+ T cells from PBMCs.

The CDR3: CASRPGQGVGLGEAFF. CDR3 nucleotide sequence: TGTGCCAGTCGACCGGGACAGGGGGTTGGGTTAGGTGAAGCTTTCTTT. The chain uses TRBV19 and TRBJ1-1; the match to TRBD1 covers 11 bases. The germline V gene has CDR1 LNHDA and CDR2 SQIVND (reference sequence). V lost 8 bases to trimming and J lost 7 bases; unmatched junction nucleotides: 15. The CDR3 spans 16 residues.